Sequencing of this T cell receptor (beta chain) was carried out in a study of Ad26.COV2.S vaccination and SARS-CoV-2 variants. Study in general: Donor participated within the Ad26.COV2.S arm of the COV1001 trial. Study conclusions and caveats: The analyses of TCR breadth and depth may have understated the size of total T cell responses.

Indicated treatment: about 20 received Ad26.COV2.S at low or high dose, single or two shots; five or six received placebo; per-sample allocation not given. Sampling was performed 63 days after the first vaccine or placebo injection. The CDR3 extends over 15 amino acids. V was clipped by 5 bases and J by 6 bases, with 20 bases between them. Germline V lookup: CDR1 SGHTA, CDR2 FQGNSA. Produced via immunoSEQ multiplex PCR; TCRdb's table is partial and in-frame only. The sample includes 500,000 or so clones, around 88% seen only once; the top ten take 10% to 15%. Remarks on this clone: Its antigen is not known.

The clonotype comes from a person aged 18-60 years who received the Ad26.COV2.S COVID-19 vaccine or a placebo. This chain connects TRBV7-2 to TRBJ2-7; D may be TRBD2 (6 bases). This specimen was peripheral blood, taken in a trial of Ad26.COV2.S vaccine versus placebo. Here the CDR3 reads CASSPGRGRVAEQYF. CDR3 coding DNA: TGTGCCAGCAGCCCAGGGCGGGGAAGGGTAGCCGAGCAGTACTTC.